This note documents a single T cell receptor beta chain sequence. Its specificity is unknown. This entry is derived from a study of graft-versus-host responses after intestinal transplantation. Overall study results and limits: Detection of GvH clones occurred in recipient marrow, and some had their first appearance in ileum or blood.

The germline V gene encodes CDR1 MGHDK and CDR2 SYGVNS. There are 17 residues in the CDR3. Unmatched junction bases numbered 7, after V lost 1 base and J lost 3 bases. This table comes from immunoSEQ multiplex PCR, and its TCRdb copy is limited to in-frame clones, with some not included. The profile covers some 130,000 clones, with 85% to 95% appearing a single time and around 3% taken by the ten largest. The receptor was derived from a human donor who received an intestinal transplant. The material sequenced was unstimulated CD8+ T cells sorted from spleen or lymph node cells, taken before intestinal transplant. The chain carries TRBV25-1 and TRBJ2-1; TRBD2 matches at 9 bases. CDR3 in amino acids: CASSEWGLSGSYNEQFF. CDR3 in DNA: TGTGCCAGCAGTGAATGGGGCCTTAGCGGGAGCTACAATGAGCAGTTCTTC.